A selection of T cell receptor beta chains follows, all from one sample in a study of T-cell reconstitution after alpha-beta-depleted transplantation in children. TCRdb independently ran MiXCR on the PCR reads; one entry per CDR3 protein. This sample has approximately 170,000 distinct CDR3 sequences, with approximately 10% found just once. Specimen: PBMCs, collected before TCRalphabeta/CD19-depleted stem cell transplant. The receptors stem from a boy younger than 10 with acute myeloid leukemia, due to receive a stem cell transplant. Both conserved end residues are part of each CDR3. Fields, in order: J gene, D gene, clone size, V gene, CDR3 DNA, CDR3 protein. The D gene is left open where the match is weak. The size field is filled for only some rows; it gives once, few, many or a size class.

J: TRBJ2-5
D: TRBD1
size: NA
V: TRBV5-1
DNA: TGCGCCAGCAGCCTTGCCCCGCGGACAGGGGAGATGGTGACCCAGTACTTC
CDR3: CASSLAPRTGEMVTQYF

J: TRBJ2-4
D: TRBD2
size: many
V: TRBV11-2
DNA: TGTGCCAGCTCCCCCGGGGGGTCGTTGGCCAAAAACATTCAGTACTTC
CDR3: CASSPGGSLAKNIQYF

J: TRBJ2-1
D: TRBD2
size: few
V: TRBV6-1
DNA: TGTGCCAGCCGACGGCGGGAGGGCTTTTACAATGAGCAGTTCTTC
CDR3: CASRRREGFYNEQFF

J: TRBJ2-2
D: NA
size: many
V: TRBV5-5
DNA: TGTGCCAGCAGCTTGGCCAACACGAACACCGGGGAGCTGTTTTTT
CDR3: CASSLANTNTGELFF

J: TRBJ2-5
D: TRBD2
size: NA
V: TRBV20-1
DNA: TGCAGTGCGCCGACTAGCGGGAGCGAGACCCAGTACTTC
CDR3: CSAPTSGSETQYF

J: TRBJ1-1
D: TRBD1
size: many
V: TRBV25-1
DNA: TGTGCCAGCAGTGAGGCCCCAGGGGGCTACACTGAAGCTTTCTTT
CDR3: CASSEAPGGYTEAFF

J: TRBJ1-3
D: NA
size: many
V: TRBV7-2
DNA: TGTGCCAGCAGCTTTCTAACAGGGCTTGCTGGAAACACCATATATTTT
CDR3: CASSFLTGLAGNTIYF

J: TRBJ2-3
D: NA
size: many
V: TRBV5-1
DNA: TGCGCCAGCAGCTTGGTGGACCCTTACACAGATACGCAGTATTTT
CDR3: CASSLVDPYTDTQYF

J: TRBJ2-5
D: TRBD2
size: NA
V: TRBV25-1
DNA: TGTGCCAGCGGTGGACTAGCGGGGCAAGAGACCCAGTACTTC
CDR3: CASGGLAGQETQYF

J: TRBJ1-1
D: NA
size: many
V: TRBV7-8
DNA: TGTGCCAGCAGGCCCAACCTAAGGGGCAGGCTAGGTTTTGAAGCTTTCTTT
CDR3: CASRPNLRGRLGFEAFF

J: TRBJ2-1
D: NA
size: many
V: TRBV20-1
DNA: TGCAGTGCTAGGGCTAGCGAGACCTCAGAGCAGTTCTTC
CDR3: CSARASETSEQFF

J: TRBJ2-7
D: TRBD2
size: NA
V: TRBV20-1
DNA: TGCAGTGCTAGGGGGGTGACTAGCGGGAAAAGGTCGAGGGTCGAGCAGTACTTC
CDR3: CSARGVTSGKRSRVEQYF

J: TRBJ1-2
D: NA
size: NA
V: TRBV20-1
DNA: TGCAGTGCGCCAGCCTATGGCTACACCTTC
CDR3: CSAPAYGYTF

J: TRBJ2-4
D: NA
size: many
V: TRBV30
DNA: TGTGCCTGGAGTCAGGGGGGAGAAGCCAAAAACATTCAGTACTTC
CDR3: CAWSQGGEAKNIQYF

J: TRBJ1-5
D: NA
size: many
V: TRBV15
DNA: TGTGCCACCAGGGACACCGGTACAGTGAAGAATCAGCCCCAGCATTTT
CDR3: CATRDTGTVKNQPQHF

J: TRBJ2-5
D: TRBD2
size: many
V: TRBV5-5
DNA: TGTGCCAGCAGCTTGCTACTAGCGGGGGACGGGTCAGAGACCCAGTACTTC
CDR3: CASSLLLAGDGSETQYF

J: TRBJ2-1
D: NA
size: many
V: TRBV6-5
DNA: TGTGCCAGCACCCAGGGGGGGGAGCAGTTCTTC
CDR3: CASTQGGEQFF

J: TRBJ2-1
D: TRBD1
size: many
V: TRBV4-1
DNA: TGCGCCAGCAGCCAACCCATAGGACAGGTCGACAATGAGCAGTTCTTC
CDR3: CASSQPIGQVDNEQFF

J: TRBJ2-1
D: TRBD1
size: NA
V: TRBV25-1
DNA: TGTGCCAGCAGTGAACCCGGACAGGCTTATGTCAATGAGCAGTTCTTC
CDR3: CASSEPGQAYVNEQFF

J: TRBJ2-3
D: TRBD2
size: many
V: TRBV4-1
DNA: TGCGCCAGCAGCCTGCGGGCTAGCGGGGGGGCGAGAGATACGCAGTATTTT
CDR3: CASSLRASGGARDTQYF

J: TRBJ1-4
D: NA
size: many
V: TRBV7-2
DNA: TGTGCCAGCAGCGCAGAGGCGGGGAATAATGAAAAACTGTTTTTT
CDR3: CASSAEAGNNEKLFF

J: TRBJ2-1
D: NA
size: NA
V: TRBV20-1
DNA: TGCAGTGCTCCCTCGGCGGGGGCCTGGGATGAGCAGTTCTTC
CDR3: CSAPSAGAWDEQFF

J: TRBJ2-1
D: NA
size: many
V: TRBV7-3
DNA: TGTGCCAGCAGCAAAGACGGGCAGGGTAACAATGAGCAGTTCTTC
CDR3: CASSKDGQGNNEQFF

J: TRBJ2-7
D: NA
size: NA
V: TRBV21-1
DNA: TGTGCCAGCAGCAAATTAAATACGGGACACGGGAACTACGAGCAGTACTTC
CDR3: CASSKLNTGHGNYEQYF

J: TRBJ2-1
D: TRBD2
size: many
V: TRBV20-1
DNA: TGCAGTGCTAGAGTGGCGCGGGGGGGCCGAAATGAGCAGTTCTTC
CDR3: CSARVARGGRNEQFF

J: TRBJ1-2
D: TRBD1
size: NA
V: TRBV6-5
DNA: TGTGCCAGCAGTTACTACGGGACAGAGGGCTCCACCTTC
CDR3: CASSYYGTEGSTF

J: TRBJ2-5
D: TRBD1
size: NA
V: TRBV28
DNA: TGTGCCAGCAGCGACAGGGGGCGAGGAGAGACCCAGTACTTC
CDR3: CASSDRGRGETQYF

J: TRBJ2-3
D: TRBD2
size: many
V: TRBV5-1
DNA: TGCGCCAGCAGCTTTTCGGGACTAGCGGGATTCACAGATACGCAGTATTTT
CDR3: CASSFSGLAGFTDTQYF

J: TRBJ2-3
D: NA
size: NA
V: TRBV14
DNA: TGTGCCAGCAGACACGCCGGGACCAGCACAGATACGCAGTATTTT
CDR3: CASRHAGTSTDTQYF

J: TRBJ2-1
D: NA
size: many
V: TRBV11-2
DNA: TGTGCCAGCAGCTCCATGGTGGGAACCTACAGTGAGCAGTTCTTC
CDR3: CASSSMVGTYSEQFF

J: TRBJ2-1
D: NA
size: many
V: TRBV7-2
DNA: TGTGCCAGCAGCTTAATCACCCAGGTCTACAATGAGCAGTTCTTC
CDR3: CASSLITQVYNEQFF

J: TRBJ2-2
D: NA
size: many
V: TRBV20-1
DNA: TGCAGTGCTAGCTATTCTAGCAATCGTCCCGGGGAGCTGTTTTTT
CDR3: CSASYSSNRPGELFF